This TCR beta chain was identified in a study of HIV-infected patients and healthy controls. About the research overall: Early therapy brought no consistent CD8 count shift, though the CD4:CD8 ratio rose a little.

This clonotype was observed at least ten times. No antigen is known for it. No cell fractionation was done, so the repertoire covers all unsorted peripheral blood T cells. An approximately 2.6 ml peripheral blood sample was taken for RNA. Study outcomes and limitations: HIV-infected patients and controls differed significantly in mean usage of eight alpha and eight beta V genes.

cDNA was made from around 0.5 ug RNA using alpha and beta constant primers. Each of the alpha and beta chains got its own library through chain-specific third strand synthesis with indices. Each cDNA molecule was barcoded, and a single primer pair amplified each chain. TCRdb analysed the 5' RACE reads with MiXCR anew, one entry per CDR3 protein. The table lists some 9,600 distinct CDR3 sequences, roughly 7% of them singletons, with 30% to 45% in the top ten. Germline assignment: CDR1 LNHDA and CDR2 SQIVND (reference sequence). CDR3 length equals 16 residues. V was cut by 2 bases and J by 0 bases, with 11 bases left in between.

The chain uses TRBV19 and TRBJ2-1; the D gene could be TRBD1 or TRBD2 (5 bases each). Here the sequenced sample was blood, taken before antiretroviral therapy. The clonotype was recovered from an adult with HIV infection. In DNA form, the CDR3 reads TGTGCCAGTAGTATATGGGACCTCGGCTCCTACAATGAGCAGTTCTTC. The encoded protein is CASSIWDLGSYNEQFF.